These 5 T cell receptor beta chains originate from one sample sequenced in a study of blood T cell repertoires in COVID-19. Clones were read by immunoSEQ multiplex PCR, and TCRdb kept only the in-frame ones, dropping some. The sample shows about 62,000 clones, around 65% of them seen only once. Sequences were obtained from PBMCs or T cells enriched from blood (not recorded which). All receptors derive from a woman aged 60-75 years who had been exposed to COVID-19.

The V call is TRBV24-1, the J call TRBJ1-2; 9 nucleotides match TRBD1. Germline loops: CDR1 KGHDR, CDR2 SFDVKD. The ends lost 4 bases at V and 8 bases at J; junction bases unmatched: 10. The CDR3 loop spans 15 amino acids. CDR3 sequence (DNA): TGTGCCACCAGTGACCCAGGGACAGGGATAAGAGGCTACACCTTC. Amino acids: CATSDPGTGIRGYTF.

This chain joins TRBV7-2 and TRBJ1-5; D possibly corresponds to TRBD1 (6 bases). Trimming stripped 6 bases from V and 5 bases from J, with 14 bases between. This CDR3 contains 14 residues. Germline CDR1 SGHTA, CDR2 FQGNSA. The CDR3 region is CASSYPGHHQPQHF. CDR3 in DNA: TGTGCCAGCAGTTATCCGGGACATCATCAGCCCCAGCATTTT.

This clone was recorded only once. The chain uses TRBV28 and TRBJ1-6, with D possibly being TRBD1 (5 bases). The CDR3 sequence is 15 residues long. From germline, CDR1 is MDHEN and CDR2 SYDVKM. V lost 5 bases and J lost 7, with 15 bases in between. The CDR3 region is CASSPLTKGNSPLHF. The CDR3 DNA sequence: TGTGCCAGCAGTCCTCTCACAAAGGGGAATTCACCCCTCCACTTT.

The CDR3 nucleotides read TGTGCCAGCAGTTCGACTCTTACCACAGATACGCAGTATTTT. Protein sequence: CASSSTLTTDTQYF. The gene calls are TRBV27 and TRBJ2-3; no definite D call. V lost 4 bases to trimming and J lost 2 bases, with 10 bases between them. This CDR3 has 14 residues. Germline-derived CDR1 and CDR2 are MNHEY and SMNVEV (reference sequence).

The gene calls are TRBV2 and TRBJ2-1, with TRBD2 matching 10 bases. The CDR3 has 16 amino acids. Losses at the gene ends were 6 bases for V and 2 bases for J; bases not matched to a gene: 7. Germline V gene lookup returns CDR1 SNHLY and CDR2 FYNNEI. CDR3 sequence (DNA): TGTGCCAGCAGCGACTCTAGCGGGGGAGCCTACAATGAGCAGTTCTTC. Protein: CASSDSSGGAYNEQFF.